Listed here are 8 T cell receptor beta chains from one sample, sequenced in a study of OX40 agonist ivuxolimab in advanced cancers. The protocol was immunoSEQ multiplex PCR, while the TCRdb copy is restricted to in-frame clones and leaves out a portion. Altogether about 12,000 clones are present, 75% to 95% being singletons, with the ten largest covering about 70%. Source: CD4+ or CD8+ T cells sorted from blood, taken in a trial of the OX40 agonist ivuxolimab. These TCRs come from an adult with an advanced solid tumor such as melanoma, head and neck, liver or kidney cancer.

The chain employs TRBV15 and TRBJ2-7; 11 nucleotides match TRBD2. Trimming took 0 bases from V and 7 from J; bases not matched to a gene: 5. Looked up from germline, CDR1 is LNHNV and CDR2 is YYDKDF (reference sequence). The CDR3 spans 15 residues. DNA for the CDR3: TGTGCCACCAGCAGAGAACTAGCGGGAGTGCGTGAGCAGTACTTC. Translation: CATSRELAGVREQYF.

The gene calls are TRBV7-8 and TRBJ1-1; 7 bases align to TRBD1. The length of the CDR3 is 14 residues. Germline CDR1 and CDR2: SGHVS and FQNEAQ. Trimming removed 5 bases from V and 4 bases from J; junction bases left unmatched: 7. The CDR3, as DNA: TGTGCCAGCAGCCAGGGGGGGTCGGGCACTGAAGCTTTCTTT. The encoded protein is CASSQGGSGTEAFF.

The V and J genes are TRBV30 and TRBJ2-1; D ambiguous. Per germline, CDR1 GTSNPN and CDR2 SVGIG (reference sequence). The CDR3 contains 13 residues. With 4 bases removed from V and 4 bases from J, the gap between germline ends came to 11 bases. The CDR3 DNA is TGTGCCTGGACTGGAAGCTGGTACAATGAGCAGTTCTTC. It codes for CAWTGSWYNEQFF.

CDR3 DNA: TGTGCCAGCAGCTCGGAGGGGCTCATCTCCTACGAGCAGTACTTC. Translated: CASSSEGLISYEQYF. The chain employs TRBV5-6 and TRBJ2-7; possible D gene TRBD2, 6 bases. CDR1 SGHDT and CDR2 YYEEEE come from the germline V gene. With 3 bases removed from V and 0 bases from J, the gap between germline ends came to 13 bases. This CDR3 has 15 amino acids. Full variable domain (remainder filled in from reference TRBV5-6 and TRBJ2-7): DAGVTQSPTHLIKTRGQQVTLRCSPKSGHDTVSWYQQALGQGPQFIFQYYEEEERQRGNFPDRFSGHQFPNYSSELNVNALLLGDSALYLCASSSEGLISYEQYFGPGTRLTVT.

This rearrangement joins TRBV4-1 to TRBJ2-3; a weak D match, TRBD2 (6 bases). The CDR3 has 16 residues. Per germline, CDR1 MGHRA and CDR2 YSYEKL. The V and J ends lost 1 base and 1 base respectively, with 12 bases between them. CDR3 bases: TGCGCCAGCAGCCAAGTTGGCCCGGGGGGCACAGATACGCAGTATTTT. Encoded protein: CASSQVGPGGTDTQYF.

Only one count was recorded for this clone. The chain employs TRBV27 and TRBJ1-2, with D perhaps matching TRBD1 (5 bases). CDR3 length: 14 residues. V lost 3 bases to trimming and J lost 3 bases, with 11 bases between them. Germline-derived CDR1 and CDR2 are MNHEY and SMNVEV (reference sequence). CDR3 in DNA: TGTGCCAGCAGTTTGTCTCAGGGATACTATGGCTACACCTTC. Amino acids: CASSLSQGYYGYTF.

The chain carries TRBV4-1 and TRBJ2-3, with D maybe TRBD2 (6 bases). Germline V gene data show CDR1 as MGHRA and CDR2 as YSYEKL. The CDR3 has 17 amino acids. Between the trimmed V and J ends, which lost 0 bases and 5 bases, there was a span of 18 bases. CDR3 DNA sequence: TGCGCCAGCAGCCAAGATCCCCTCCCCACGCGGGGAGATACGCAGTATTTT. Translated: CASSQDPLPTRGDTQYF.

The chain carries TRBV7-2 and TRBJ1-6; D gene ambiguous. Trimming removed 6 bases at V and 4 bases at J, with 4 bases between. Germline CDR1 reads SGHTA; CDR2 reads FQGNSA. The CDR3 loop spans 12 amino acids. The CDR3 reads CASRQYNSPLHF. The CDR3 nucleotides read TGTGCCAGCAGACAGTATAATTCACCCCTCCACTTT.